This is a list of T cell receptor beta chains from one sample in a study of T cells in Graves' hyperthyroidism and ophthalmopathy. Using its own MiXCR run on the multiplex PCR reads, TCRdb lists one record per CDR3 protein. The sample records around 490,000 distinct CDR3 sequences, 15% to 20% being singletons. The sample comprised blood. The source is a man in his forties with Graves' ophthalmopathy. CDR3s include the opening cysteine and the closing phenylalanine or tryptophan. D genes are given only for firm matches. Clone size is stated in some rows and not others, as once, few, many or a class when expanded.

TRBV29-1,TRBJ2-2,.,.,TGCAGCGTTGCTGGGTGGAACACCGGGGAGCTGTTTTTT,CSVAGWNTGELFF
TRBV2,TRBJ2-1,.,.,TGTGCCGAAAAGGTGGGGCTTACCTACAATGAGCAGTTCTTC,CAEKVGLTYNEQFF
TRBV28,TRBJ2-1,TRBD2,.,TGTGCCAGCAGTTTACCCATCCCCGGGACTAGCGGGAGGGACAATGAGCAGTTCTTC,CASSLPIPGTSGRDNEQFF
TRBV6-1,TRBJ2-5,.,few,TGTGCCAGCACCATCCATTCAGGACAGCAAGAGACCCAGTACTTC,CASTIHSGQQETQYF
TRBV28,TRBJ2-7,TRBD1,many,TGTGCCAGCGTCCAAGGCCCGACAGGGGAGCTATACGAGCAGTACTTC,CASVQGPTGELYEQYF
TRBV5-1,TRBJ2-2,.,many,TGCGCCAGCAGCTTGGCCTCGGTGGCCGGGGAGCTGTTTTTT,CASSLASVAGELFF
TRBV11-3,TRBJ2-2,.,.,TGTGCCAGCAGCCAGGGGCTTCTGAACACCGGGGAGCTGTTTTTT,CASSQGLLNTGELFF
TRBV30,TRBJ2-2,.,many,TGTGCCTGGAGTCGGCAGGGCAACACCGGGGAGCTGTTTTTT,CAWSRQGNTGELFF
TRBV5-1,TRBJ2-2,.,few,TGCGCCACAAAGGGGGAAGGGATCACCGGGGAGCTGTTTTTT,CATKGEGITGELFF
TRBV9,TRBJ1-2,.,.,TGTGCCAGCAGCGGCTTATTGGGCGGTCTTGGCTACACCTTC,CASSGLLGGLGYTF
TRBV24-1,TRBJ2-1,TRBD2,.,TGTGCCACCAGTGGTACTAGCGGGAGGGCCTACAATGAGCAGTTCTTC,CATSGTSGRAYNEQFF
TRBV15,TRBJ2-4,.,few,TGTGCCACCAGCAGAGCAGGGTACGGCAAAAACATTCAGTACTTC,CATSRAGYGKNIQYF
TRBV5-1,TRBJ1-2,.,few,TGCGCCAGCAGCTTGGATGCAGCCAACTATGGCTACACCTTC,CASSLDAANYGYTF
TRBV6-5,TRBJ2-1,.,.,TGTGCCAGCAGTTACTACGGGGGAGGCGCAAATGAGCAGTTCTTC,CASSYYGGGANEQFF
TRBV28,TRBJ1-4,.,few,TGTGCCAGCAGTCTTCCGGGGACTAATGAAAAACTGTTTTTT,CASSLPGTNEKLFF
TRBV12-3/TRBV12-4,TRBJ1-2,.,many,TGTGCCAGCAGTTTTACCTCTCCCAACTATGGCTACACCTTC,CASSFTSPNYGYTF
TRBV7-9,TRBJ1-6,.,.,TGTGCCAGCAGCTTAGGCCGTCCAGGGGATCGTAATTCACCCCTCCACTTT,CASSLGRPGDRNSPLHF
TRBV5-1,TRBJ2-7,.,many,TGCGCCAGCAGCTTGGAGGCCCGGCGGGTCTACGAGCAGTACTTC,CASSLEARRVYEQYF
TRBV2,TRBJ2-4,.,few,TGTGCCAACCTCGACTTGTCGAAGGCCAAAAACATTCAGTACTTC,CANLDLSKAKNIQYF
TRBV10-2,TRBJ2-2,.,.,TGCGCCAGCAGTGAGTTTGGCACCGGGGAGCTGTTTTTT,CASSEFGTGELFF
TRBV27,TRBJ2-7,.,few,TGTGCCAGCAGTTTAACGGCGGACCCCTCCTACGAGCAGTACTTC,CASSLTADPSYEQYF
TRBV3-1,TRBJ2-5,TRBD2,many,TGTGCCAGCAGCCTCCTTAGCGGGGCCAAGGAGACCCAGTACTTC,CASSLLSGAKETQYF
TRBV7-2,TRBJ2-1,TRBD1,many,TGTGCCAGCAGCTGGAACAGGGGGGTCTACAATGAGCAGTTCTTC,CASSWNRGVYNEQFF
TRBV29-1,TRBJ2-7,TRBD1,few,TGCAGCGTTGAGGAGGGACAGGGGGCGGATGGGTCCTACGAGCAGTACTTC,CSVEEGQGADGSYEQYF
TRBV14,TRBJ2-1,.,.,TGTGCCAGCAGATCACCGAGTGGTGAGCAGTTCTTC,CASRSPSGEQFF
TRBV12-3/TRBV12-4,TRBJ1-2,.,many,TGTGCCAGCAGTTTAGGAGCTGGCTACACCTTC,CASSLGAGYTF
TRBV6-2/TRBV6-3,TRBJ2-5,TRBD1,.,TGTGCCAGCAGTTACAACAGGGGAAAAGAGACCCAGTACTTC,CASSYNRGKETQYF
TRBV7-9,TRBJ2-7,.,.,TGTGCCAGCAGCTTCACACCCCAGGGGGGCGAGCAGTACTTC,CASSFTPQGGEQYF
TRBV5-1,TRBJ2-7,.,.,TGCGCCAGCAGCTTGGACAGGGTTCCCGACGAGCAGTACTTC,CASSLDRVPDEQYF
TRBV9,TRBJ1-1,.,.,TGTGCCAGCAGCGTAGCCGGGACAACGAACACTGAAGCTTTCTTT,CASSVAGTTNTEAFF
TRBV7-8,TRBJ2-6,.,few,TGTGCCAGCAGCTTAGACAGGGTGGCCAACGTCCTGACTTTC,CASSLDRVANVLTF
TRBV7-2,TRBJ2-2,.,many,TGTGCCAGCAGCTCCCGATCCCCGCGCGGCGGGGAGCTGTTTTTT,CASSSRSPRGGELFF
TRBV20-1,TRBJ2-1,TRBD1,.,TGCAGTGCTAGAGACCCGGACAGGGACGATGAGCAGTTCTTC,CSARDPDRDDEQFF
TRBV6-1,TRBJ2-2,TRBD1,few,TGTGCCAGCAGTATCCGGGACAGGAGTGGGACCGGGGAGCTGTTTTTT,CASSIRDRSGTGELFF
TRBV5-6,TRBJ1-1,.,.,TGTGCCAGCAGCTTTGGGGGACCTGAAGCTTTCTTT,CASSFGGPEAFF
TRBV11-2,TRBJ2-7,.,few,TGTGCCAGCAGCCCTGGGTCTTGGCCTGGATACGAGCAGTACTTC,CASSPGSWPGYEQYF
TRBV20-1,TRBJ1-4,.,.,TGCAGTGCTAGAAGGACAGCAGAAAAACTGTTTTTT,CSARRTAEKLFF
TRBV11-2,TRBJ2-3,.,many,TGTGCCAGCAGCTTAGGGACGATAGGTGGGACAGATACGCAGTATTTT,CASSLGTIGGTDTQYF
TRBV30,TRBJ1-6,.,.,TGTGCCTGGCAGGGAGTCAGGAATTCACCCCTCCACTTT,CAWQGVRNSPLHF
TRBV5-1,TRBJ2-1,.,few,TGCGCCAGCAGCTTGGTCTCAGGGTTGTGGGGCAATGAGCAGTTCTTC,CASSLVSGLWGNEQFF
TRBV24-1,TRBJ2-1,TRBD2,.,TGTGCCACCAGTGACTGGGGGGGGAAGCAGTTCTTC,CATSDWGGKQFF
TRBV19,TRBJ2-2,.,.,TGTGCCAGTACACGGGACTTGCCCGTCGGGGAGCTGTTTTTT,CASTRDLPVGELFF
TRBV12-5,TRBJ1-1,.,few,TGTGCTAGTGGCCCTGAGGATAGTGAAGCTTTCTTT,CASGPEDSEAFF
TRBV10-3,TRBJ1-1,.,few,TGTGCCACGGGACCCAACTTACGGGGGATGAACACTGAAGCTTTCTTT,CATGPNLRGMNTEAFF
TRBV5-1,TRBJ1-1,.,.,TGCGCCAGCAGCTTATGGGGGGCAACTGAAGCTTTCTTT,CASSLWGATEAFF
TRBV10-3,TRBJ2-7,TRBD2,many,TGTGCCATCAGTGCTAGCGGGTTTTCCTACGAGCAGTACTTC,CAISASGFSYEQYF
TRBV4-1,TRBJ2-3,.,.,TGCGCCAGCAGCCAGGGGCCGGGTGGGGCAGCGCAACAGTATTTT,CASSQGPGGAAQQYF
TRBV20-1,TRBJ2-2,TRBD2,.,TGCAGTGCTCGAACCACCCGGGAGGTGGTCAACACCGGGGAGCTGTTTTTT,CSARTTREVVNTGELFF
TRBV5-1,TRBJ2-3,TRBD1,few,TGCGCCAGCAGCCAGGCCTCCAGGCAGGGGGTGACAGATACGCAGTATTTT,CASSQASRQGVTDTQYF
TRBV2,TRBJ2-1,TRBD2,few,TGTGCCAGCAGTGGGGTAGCGGGACCCTTCTTC,CASSGVAGPFF
TRBV30,TRBJ1-1,.,few,TGTGCCTGGAGTGTATACATGAACACTGAAGCTTTCTTT,CAWSVYMNTEAFF
TRBV10-3,TRBJ1-6,.,.,TGTGCCATCAGAGACTCCTATAATTCACCCCTCCACTTT,CAIRDSYNSPLHF
TRBV3-1,TRBJ2-3,.,many,TGTGCCAGCAGCCAAGCCACCGGGGGAGTCTCAGATACGCAGTATTTT,CASSQATGGVSDTQYF
TRBV20-1,TRBJ1-1,.,many,TGCAGTGCTAGTTTAGAACAGCTTTTGAACACTGAAGCTTTCTTT,CSASLEQLLNTEAFF
TRBV20-1,TRBJ2-5,TRBD2,many,TGCAGTGCTGGACTAGCGGGAGGATGGGAGACCCAGTACTTC,CSAGLAGGWETQYF
TRBV4-2,TRBJ1-1,.,.,TGTGCCAGCAGCCAAGACAGGACGAACACTGAAGCTTTCTTT,CASSQDRTNTEAFF
TRBV7-2,TRBJ2-1,TRBD2,many,TGTGCCAGCAGCGGGGGAGGGACCTCCAATGAGCAGTTCTTC,CASSGGGTSNEQFF
TRBV19,TRBJ2-2,.,.,TGTGCCAGTAGTTTCCGACTAGATGCATACACCGGGGAGCTGTTTTTT,CASSFRLDAYTGELFF
TRBV7-9,TRBJ2-7,.,.,TGTGCCTCCGGGGGCGGGATGTCCCCCCTTAACGAGCAGTACTTC,CASGGGMSPLNEQYF
TRBV20-1,TRBJ2-2,TRBD2,.,TGCAGTGCTAGAGATCCAAAGTTACTAGCGGGAGGCGGGGAGCTGTTTTTT,CSARDPKLLAGGGELFF